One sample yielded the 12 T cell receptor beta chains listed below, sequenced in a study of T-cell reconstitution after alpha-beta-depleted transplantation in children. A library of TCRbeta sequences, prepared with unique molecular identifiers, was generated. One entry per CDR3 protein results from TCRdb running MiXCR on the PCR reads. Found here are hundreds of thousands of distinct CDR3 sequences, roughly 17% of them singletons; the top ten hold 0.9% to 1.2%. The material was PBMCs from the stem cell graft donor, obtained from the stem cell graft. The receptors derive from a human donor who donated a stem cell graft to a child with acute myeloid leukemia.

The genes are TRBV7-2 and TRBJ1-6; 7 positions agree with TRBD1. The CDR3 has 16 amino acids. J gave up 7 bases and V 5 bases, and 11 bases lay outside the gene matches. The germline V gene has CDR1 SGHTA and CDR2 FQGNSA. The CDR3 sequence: CASSPAGGKSNSPLHF. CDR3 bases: TGTGCCAGCAGCCCAGCAGGGGGAAAGAGCAATTCACCCCTCCACTTT.

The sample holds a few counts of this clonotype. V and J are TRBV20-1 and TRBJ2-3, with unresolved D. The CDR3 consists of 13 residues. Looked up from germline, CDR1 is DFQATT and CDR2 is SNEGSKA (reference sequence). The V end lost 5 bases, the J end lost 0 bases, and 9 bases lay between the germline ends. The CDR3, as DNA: TGCAGTGCTGAGAACTCTAGCACAGATACGCAGTATTTT. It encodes CSAENSSTDTQYF.

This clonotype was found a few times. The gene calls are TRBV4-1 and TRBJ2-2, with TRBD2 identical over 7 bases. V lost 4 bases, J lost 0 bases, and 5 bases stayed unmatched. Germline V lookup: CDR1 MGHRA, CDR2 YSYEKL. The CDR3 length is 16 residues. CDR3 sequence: CASSLRLAANTGELFF. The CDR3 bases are TGCGCCAGCAGCCTACGACTAGCAGCGAACACCGGGGAGCTGTTTTTT.

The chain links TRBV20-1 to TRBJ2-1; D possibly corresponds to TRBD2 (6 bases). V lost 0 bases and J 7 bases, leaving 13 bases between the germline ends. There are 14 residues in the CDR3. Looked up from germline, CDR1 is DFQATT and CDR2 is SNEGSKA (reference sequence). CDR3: CSARDRREQNEQFF. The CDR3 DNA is TGCAGTGCTAGAGACCGACGGGAGCAAAATGAGCAGTTCTTC.

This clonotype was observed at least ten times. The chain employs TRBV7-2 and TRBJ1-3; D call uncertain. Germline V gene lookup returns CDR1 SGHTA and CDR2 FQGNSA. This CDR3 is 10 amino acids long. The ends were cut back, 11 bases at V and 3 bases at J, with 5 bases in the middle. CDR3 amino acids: CAQSGNTIYF. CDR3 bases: TGTGCCCAAAGTGGAAACACCATATATTTT.

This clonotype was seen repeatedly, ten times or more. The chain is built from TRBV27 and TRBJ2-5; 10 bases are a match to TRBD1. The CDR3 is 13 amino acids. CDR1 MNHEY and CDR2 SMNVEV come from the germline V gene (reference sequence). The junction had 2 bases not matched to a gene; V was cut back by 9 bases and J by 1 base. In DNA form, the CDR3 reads TGTGCCAGTGGACAGGGGGTCCAAGAGACCCAGTACTTC. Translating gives CASGQGVQETQYF.

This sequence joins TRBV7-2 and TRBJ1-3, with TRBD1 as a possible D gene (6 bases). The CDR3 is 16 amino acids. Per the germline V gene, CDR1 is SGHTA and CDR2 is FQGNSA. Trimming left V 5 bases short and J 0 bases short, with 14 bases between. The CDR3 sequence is CASSPGHRISGNTIYF. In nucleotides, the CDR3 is TGTGCCAGCAGCCCGGGACACCGAATCTCTGGAAACACCATATATTTT.

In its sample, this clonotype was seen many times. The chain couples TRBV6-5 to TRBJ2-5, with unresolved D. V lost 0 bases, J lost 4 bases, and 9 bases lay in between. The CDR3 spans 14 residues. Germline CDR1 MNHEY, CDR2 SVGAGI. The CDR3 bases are TGTGCCAGCAGTTACTCGACCGGTGGAGAGACCCAGTACTTC. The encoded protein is CASSYSTGGETQYF.

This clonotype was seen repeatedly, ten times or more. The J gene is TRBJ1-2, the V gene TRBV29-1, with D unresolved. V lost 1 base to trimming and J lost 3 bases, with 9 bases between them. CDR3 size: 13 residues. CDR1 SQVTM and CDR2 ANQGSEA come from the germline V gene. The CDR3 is CSVEGRADYGYTF. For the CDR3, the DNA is TGCAGCGTTGAAGGACGGGCCGACTATGGCTACACCTTC.

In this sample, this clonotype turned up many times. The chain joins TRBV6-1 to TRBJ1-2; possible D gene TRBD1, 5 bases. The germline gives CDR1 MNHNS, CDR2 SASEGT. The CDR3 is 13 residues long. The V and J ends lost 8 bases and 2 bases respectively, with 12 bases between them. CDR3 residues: CASWARANYGYTF. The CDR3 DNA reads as TGTGCCAGCTGGGCCAGGGCCAACTATGGCTACACCTTC.

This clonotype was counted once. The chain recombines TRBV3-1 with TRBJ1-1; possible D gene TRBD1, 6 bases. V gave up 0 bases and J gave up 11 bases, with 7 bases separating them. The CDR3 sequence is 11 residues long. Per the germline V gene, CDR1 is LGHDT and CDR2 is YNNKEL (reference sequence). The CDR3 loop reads CASSQEGGAFF. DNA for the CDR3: TGTGCCAGCAGCCAAGAAGGGGGTGCTTTCTTT.

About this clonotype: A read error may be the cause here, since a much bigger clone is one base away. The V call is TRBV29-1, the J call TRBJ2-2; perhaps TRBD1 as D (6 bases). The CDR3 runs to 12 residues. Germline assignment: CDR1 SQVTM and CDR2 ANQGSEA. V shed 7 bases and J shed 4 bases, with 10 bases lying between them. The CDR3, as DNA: TGCAGCGCTACAGGGAGCACCGGGGAGCTGTTTTTT. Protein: CSATGSTGELFF.